This T cell receptor beta chain appears in the sequencing data of a study of tumor T cells in aggressive B-cell lymphoma. TCRdb keeps only in-frame clones here, not all; method: immunoSEQ multiplex PCR. Altogether around 1,100 clones are present, 95% to 98% being singletons, with the ten largest covering approximately 4%. Germline lookup yields CDR1 SGHRS and CDR2 YFSETQ. This CDR3 has 14 residues. The V gene end was trimmed by 7 bases and the J gene end by 6 bases; junction bases not matched to a gene: 9. The sequencing sample was made of tumor tissue. V and J are TRBV5-1 and TRBJ2-2, with 7 bases aligning to TRBD1. This TCR derives from an adult with diffuse large B cell lymphoma. The CDR3, as DNA: TGCGCCAGCGGGTTACTAACAGGGGCCGGGGAGCTGTTTTTT. Protein: CASGLLTGAGELFF.